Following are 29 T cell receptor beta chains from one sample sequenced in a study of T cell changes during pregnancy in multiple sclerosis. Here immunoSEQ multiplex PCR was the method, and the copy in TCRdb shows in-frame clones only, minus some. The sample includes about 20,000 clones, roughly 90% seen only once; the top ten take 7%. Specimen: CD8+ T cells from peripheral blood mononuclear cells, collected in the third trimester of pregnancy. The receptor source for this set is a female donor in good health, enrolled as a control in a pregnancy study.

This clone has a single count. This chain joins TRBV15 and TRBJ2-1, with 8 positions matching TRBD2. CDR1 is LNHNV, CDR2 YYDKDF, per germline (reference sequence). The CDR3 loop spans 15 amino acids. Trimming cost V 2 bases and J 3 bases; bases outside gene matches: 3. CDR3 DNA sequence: TGTGCCACCAGCAGACGACGGGAGGGCTACAATGAGCAGTTCTTC. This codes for CATSRRREGYNEQFF.

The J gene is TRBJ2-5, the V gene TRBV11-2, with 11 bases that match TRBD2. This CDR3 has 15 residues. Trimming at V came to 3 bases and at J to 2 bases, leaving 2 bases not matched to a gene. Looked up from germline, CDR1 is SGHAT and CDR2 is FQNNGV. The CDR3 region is CASSLGLAEQETQYF. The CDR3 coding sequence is TGTGCCAGCAGCTTGGGACTAGCGGAACAAGAGACCCAGTACTTC.

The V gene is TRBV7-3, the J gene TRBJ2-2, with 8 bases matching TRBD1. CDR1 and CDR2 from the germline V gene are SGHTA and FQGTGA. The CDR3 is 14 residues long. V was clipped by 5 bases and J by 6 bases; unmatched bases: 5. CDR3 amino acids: CASSNYRGSGELFF. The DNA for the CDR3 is TGTGCCAGCAGCAATTACAGGGGGTCCGGGGAGCTGTTTTTT.

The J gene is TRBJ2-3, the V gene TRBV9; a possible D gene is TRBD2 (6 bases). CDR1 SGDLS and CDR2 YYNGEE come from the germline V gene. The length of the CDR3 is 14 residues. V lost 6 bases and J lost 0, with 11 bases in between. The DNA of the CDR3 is TGTGCCAGCAACGGGGGAACTAGCACAGATACGCAGTATTTT. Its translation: CASNGGTSTDTQYF.

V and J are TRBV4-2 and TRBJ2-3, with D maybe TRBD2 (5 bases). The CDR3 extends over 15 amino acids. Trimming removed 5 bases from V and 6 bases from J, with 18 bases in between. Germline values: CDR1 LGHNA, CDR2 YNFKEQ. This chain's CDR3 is CASSKWTGSSDTQYF. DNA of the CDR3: TGTGCCAGCAGCAAGTGGACGGGATCCAGTGATACGCAGTATTTT.

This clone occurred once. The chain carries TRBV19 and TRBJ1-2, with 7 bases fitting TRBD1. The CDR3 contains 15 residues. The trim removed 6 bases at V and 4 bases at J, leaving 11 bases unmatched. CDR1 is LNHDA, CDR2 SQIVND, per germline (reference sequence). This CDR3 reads CASSPTPTGVYGYTF. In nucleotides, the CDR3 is TGTGCCAGTAGCCCTACCCCAACAGGGGTCTATGGCTACACCTTC. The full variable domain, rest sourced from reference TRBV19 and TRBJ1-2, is DGGITQSPKYLFRKEGQNVTLSCEQNLNHDAMYWYRQDPGQGLRLIYYSQIVNDFQKGDIAEGYSVSREKKESFPLTVTSAQKNPTAFYLCASSPTPTGVYGYTFGSGTRLTVV.

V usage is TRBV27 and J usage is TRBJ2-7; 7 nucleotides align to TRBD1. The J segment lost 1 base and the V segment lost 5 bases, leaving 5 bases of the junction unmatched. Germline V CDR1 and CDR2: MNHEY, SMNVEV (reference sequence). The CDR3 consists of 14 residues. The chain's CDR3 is CASSPPTGSYEQYF. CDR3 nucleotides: TGTGCCAGCAGTCCCCCGACAGGGTCCTACGAGCAGTACTTC.

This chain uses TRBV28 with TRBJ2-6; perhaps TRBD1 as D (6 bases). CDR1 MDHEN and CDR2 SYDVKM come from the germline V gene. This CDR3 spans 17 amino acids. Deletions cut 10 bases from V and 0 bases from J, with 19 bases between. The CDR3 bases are TGTGCCATCTACTATCGACAGGAATTCTCTGGGGCCAACGTCCTGACTTTC. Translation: CAIYYRQEFSGANVLTF.

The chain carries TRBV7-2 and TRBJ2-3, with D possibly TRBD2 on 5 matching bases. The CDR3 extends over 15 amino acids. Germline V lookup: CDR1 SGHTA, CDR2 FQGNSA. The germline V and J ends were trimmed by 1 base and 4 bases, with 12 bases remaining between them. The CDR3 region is CASSLGGSRADTQYF. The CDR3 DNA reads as TGTGCCAGCAGCTTAGGTGGGAGTCGGGCAGATACGCAGTATTTT.

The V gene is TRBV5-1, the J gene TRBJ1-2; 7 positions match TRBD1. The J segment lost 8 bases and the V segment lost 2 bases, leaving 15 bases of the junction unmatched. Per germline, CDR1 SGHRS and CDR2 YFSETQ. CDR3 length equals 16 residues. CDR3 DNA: TGCGCCAGCAGCTTCGTGGACAGGACCCCCAGAAGCGGCTACACCTTC. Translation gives CASSFVDRTPRSGYTF.

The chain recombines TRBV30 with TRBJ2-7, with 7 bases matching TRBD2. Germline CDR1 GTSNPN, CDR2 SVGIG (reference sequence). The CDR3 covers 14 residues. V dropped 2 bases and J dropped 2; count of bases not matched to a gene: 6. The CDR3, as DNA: TGTGCCTGGAGTAGCGGGGCAGCCCCCTACGAGCAGTACTTC. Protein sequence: CAWSSGAAPYEQYF.

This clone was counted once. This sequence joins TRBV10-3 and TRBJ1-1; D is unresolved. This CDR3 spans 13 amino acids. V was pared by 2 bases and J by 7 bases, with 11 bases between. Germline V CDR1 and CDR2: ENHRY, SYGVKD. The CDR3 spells CAISENPEGEAFF. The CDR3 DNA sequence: TGTGCCATCAGTGAGAATCCGGAGGGTGAAGCTTTCTTT.

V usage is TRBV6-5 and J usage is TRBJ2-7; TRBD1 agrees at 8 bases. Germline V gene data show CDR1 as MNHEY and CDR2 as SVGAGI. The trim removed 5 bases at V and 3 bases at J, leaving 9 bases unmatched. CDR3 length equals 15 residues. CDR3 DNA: TGTGCCAGCAGTACCCGACAGGGGATGAGCTACGAGCAGTACTTC. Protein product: CASSTRQGMSYEQYF.

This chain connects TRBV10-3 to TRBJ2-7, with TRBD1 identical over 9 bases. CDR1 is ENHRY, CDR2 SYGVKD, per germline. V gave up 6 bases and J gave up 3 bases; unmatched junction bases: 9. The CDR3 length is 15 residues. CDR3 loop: CAISLGQGLNYEQYF. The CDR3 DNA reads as TGTGCCATCAGCTTGGGACAGGGATTAAACTACGAGCAGTACTTC.

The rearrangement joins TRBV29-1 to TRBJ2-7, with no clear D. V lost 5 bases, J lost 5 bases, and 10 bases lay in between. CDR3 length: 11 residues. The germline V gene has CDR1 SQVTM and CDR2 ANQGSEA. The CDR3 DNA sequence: TGCAGCGTTTTTGAGAGTGACGAGCAGTACTTC. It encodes CSVFESDEQYF.

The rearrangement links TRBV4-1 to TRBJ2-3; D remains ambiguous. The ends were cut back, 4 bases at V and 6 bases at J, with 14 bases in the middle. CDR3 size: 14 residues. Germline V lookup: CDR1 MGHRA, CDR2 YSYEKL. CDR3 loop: CASSPTGPPDTQYF. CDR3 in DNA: TGCGCCAGCAGCCCCACTGGGCCCCCCGATACGCAGTATTTT.

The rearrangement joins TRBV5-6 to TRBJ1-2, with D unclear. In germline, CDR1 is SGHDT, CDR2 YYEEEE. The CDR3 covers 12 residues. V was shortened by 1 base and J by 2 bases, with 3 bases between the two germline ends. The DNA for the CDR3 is TGTGCCAGCAGCTTGCAGAACTATGGCTACACCTTC. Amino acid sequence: CASSLQNYGYTF.

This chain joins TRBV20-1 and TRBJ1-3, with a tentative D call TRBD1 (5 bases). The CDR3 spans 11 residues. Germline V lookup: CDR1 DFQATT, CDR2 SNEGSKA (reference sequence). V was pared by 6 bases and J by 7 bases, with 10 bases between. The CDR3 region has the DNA TGCAGTGCCAGGGCCGGGAACACCATATATTTT. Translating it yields CSARAGNTIYF.

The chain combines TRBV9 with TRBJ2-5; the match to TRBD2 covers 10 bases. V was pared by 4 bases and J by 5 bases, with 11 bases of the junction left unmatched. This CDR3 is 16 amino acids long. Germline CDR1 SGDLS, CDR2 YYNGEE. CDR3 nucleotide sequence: TGTGCCAGCAGCCCCCGTAGCGGGAGGCGGGCGGAGACCCAGTACTTC. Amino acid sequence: CASSPRSGRRAETQYF. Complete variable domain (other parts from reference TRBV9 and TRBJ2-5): DSGVTQTPKHLITATGQRVTLRCSPRSGDLSVYWYQQSLDQGLQFLIQYYNGEERAKGNILERFSAQQFPDLHSELNLSSLELGDSALYFCASSPRSGRRAETQYFGPGTRLLVL.

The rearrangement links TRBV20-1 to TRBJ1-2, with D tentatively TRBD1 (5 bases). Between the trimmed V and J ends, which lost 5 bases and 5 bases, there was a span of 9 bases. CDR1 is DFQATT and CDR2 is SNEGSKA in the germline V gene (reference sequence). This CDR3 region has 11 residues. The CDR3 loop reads CSARAGYGYTF. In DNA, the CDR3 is TGCAGTGCTCGGGCAGGGTATGGCTACACCTTC.

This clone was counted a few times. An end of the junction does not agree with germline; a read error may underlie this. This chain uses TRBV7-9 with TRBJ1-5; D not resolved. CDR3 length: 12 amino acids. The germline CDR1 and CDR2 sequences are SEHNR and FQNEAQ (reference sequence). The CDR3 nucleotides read TGTGCCAGCAGCCTTAGCTATCAGCCCCAGCATTTT. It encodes CASSLSYQPQHF.

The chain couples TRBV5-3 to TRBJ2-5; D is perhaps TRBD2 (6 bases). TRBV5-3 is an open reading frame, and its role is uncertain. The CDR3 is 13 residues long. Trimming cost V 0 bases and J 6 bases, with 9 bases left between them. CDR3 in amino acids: CARSLAGGKTQYF. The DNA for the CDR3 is TGTGCCAGAAGCTTGGCCGGGGGAAAGACCCAGTACTTC.

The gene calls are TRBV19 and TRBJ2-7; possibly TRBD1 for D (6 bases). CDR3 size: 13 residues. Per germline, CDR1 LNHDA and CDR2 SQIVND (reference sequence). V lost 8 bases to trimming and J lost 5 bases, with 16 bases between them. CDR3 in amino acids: CASGLTGSDEQYF. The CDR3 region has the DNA TGTGCCAGTGGGCTCACAGGGAGCGACGAGCAGTACTTC.

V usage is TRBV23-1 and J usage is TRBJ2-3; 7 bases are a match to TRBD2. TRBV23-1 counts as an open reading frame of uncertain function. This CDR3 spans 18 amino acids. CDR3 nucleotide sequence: TGCGCAACCCGTGGGCGGGAGAAGGGGTATCGGGGCACAGATACGCAGTATTTT. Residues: CATRGREKGYRGTDTQYF.

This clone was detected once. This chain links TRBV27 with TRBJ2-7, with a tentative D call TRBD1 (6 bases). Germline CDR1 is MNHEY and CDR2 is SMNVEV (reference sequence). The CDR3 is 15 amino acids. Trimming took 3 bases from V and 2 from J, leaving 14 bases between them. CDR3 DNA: TGTGCCAGCAGTTTGCAGGGGAGTTTTACCTACGAGCAGTACTTC. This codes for CASSLQGSFTYEQYF.

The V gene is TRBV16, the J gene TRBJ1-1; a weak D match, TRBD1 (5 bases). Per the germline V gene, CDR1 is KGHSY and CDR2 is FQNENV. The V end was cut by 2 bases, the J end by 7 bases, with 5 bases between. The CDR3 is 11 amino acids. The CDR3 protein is CASSQDSEAFF. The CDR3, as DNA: TGTGCCAGCAGCCAAGACAGTGAAGCTTTCTTT.

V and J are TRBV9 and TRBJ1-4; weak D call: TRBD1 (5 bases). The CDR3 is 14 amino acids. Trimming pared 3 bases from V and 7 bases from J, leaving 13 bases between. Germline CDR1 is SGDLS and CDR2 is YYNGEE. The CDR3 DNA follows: TGTGCCAGCAGCGGAGGAGGAGGGGCTGAAAAACTGTTTTTT. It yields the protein CASSGGGGAEKLFF.

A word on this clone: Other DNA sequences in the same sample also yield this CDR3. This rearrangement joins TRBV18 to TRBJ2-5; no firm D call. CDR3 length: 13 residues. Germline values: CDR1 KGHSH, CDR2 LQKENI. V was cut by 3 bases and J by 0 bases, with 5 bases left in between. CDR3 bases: TGTGCCAGCTCACCCCCTTACCAAGAGACCCAGTACTTC. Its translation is CASSPPYQETQYF.

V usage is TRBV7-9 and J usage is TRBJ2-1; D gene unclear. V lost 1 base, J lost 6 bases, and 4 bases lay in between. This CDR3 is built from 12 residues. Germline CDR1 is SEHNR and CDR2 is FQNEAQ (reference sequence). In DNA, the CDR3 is TGTGCCAGCAGCTTAGACTCCAATGAGCAGTTCTTC. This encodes CASSLDSNEQFF.